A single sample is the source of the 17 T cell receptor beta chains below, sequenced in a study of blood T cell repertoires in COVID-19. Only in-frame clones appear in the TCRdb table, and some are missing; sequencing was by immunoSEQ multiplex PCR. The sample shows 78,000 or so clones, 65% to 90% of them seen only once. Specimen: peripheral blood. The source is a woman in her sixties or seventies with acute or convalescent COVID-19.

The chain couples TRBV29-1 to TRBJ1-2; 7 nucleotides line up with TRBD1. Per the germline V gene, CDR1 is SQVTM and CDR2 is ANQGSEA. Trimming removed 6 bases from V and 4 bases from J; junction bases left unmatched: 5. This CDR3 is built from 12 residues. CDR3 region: CSVKGAGYGYTF. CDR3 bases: TGCAGCGTCAAGGGGGCCGGCTATGGCTACACCTTC.

The CDR3 loop reads CASSIRQGVSTF. CDR3 in DNA: TGTGCCAGTAGTATCCGCCAAGGGGTTAGCACCTTC. This sequence joins TRBV19 and TRBJ1-2, with D tentatively TRBD1 (5 bases). This CDR3 comprises 12 residues. Germline V lookup: CDR1 LNHDA, CDR2 SQIVND (reference sequence). Trimming stripped 3 bases from V and 13 bases from J, with 15 bases between.

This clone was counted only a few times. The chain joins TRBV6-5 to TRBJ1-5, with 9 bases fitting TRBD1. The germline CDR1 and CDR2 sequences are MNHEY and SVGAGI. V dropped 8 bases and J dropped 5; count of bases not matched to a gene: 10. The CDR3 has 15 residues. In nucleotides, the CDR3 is TGTGCCAGCGTTTCGAGGGGACAGGGACATCAGCCCCAGCATTTT. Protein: CASVSRGQGHQPQHF.

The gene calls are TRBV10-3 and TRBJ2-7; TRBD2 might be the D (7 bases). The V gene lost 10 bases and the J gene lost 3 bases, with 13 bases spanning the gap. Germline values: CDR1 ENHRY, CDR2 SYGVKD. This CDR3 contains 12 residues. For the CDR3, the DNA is TGTGCCACCGAGGGGGGGGGCTACGAGCAGTACTTC. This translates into CATEGGGYEQYF.

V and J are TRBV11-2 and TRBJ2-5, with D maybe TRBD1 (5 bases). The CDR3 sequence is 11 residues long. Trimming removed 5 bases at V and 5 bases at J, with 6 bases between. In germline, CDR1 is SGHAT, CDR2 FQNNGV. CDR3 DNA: TGTGCCAGCAGCCAGGGTGAGACCCAGTACTTC. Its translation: CASSQGETQYF.

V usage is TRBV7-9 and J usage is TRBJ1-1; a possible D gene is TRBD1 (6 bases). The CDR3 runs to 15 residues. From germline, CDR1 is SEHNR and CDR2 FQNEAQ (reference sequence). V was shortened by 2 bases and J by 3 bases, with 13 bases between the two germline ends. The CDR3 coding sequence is TGTGCCAGCAGCTTACGGACAGCAGGGGACACTGAAGCTTTCTTT. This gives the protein CASSLRTAGDTEAFF. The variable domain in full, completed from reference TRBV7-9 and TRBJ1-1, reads DTGVSQNPRHKITKRGQNVTFRCDPISEHNRLYWYRQTLGQGPEFLTYFQNEAQLEKSRLLSDRFSAERPKGSFSTLEIQRTEQGDSAMYLCASSLRTAGDTEAFFGQGTRLTVV.

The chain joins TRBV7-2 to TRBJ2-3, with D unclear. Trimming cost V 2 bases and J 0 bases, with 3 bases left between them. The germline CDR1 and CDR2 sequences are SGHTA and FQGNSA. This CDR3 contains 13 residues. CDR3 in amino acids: CASSLPSTDTQYF. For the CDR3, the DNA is TGTGCCAGCAGCTTACCTAGCACAGATACGCAGTATTTT.

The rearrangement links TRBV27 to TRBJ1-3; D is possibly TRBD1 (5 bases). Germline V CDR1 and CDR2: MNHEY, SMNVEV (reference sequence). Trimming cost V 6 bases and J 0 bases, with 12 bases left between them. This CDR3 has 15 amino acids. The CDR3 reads CASRPGGPSGNTIYF. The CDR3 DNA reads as TGTGCCAGCAGACCGGGGGGTCCCTCTGGAAACACCATATATTTT.

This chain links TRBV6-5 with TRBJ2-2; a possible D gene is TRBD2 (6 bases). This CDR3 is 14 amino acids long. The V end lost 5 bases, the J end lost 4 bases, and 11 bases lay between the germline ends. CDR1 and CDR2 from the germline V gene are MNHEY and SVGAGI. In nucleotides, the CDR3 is TGTGCCAGCAGTCCCATGCGGGGCACCGGGGAGCTGTTTTTT. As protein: CASSPMRGTGELFF.

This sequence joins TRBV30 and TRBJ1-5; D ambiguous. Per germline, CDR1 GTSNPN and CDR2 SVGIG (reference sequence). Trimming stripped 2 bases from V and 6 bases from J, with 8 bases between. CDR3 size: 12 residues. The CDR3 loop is CAWSPSSQPQHF. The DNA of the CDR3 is TGTGCCTGGAGTCCTTCGTCTCAGCCCCAGCATTTT. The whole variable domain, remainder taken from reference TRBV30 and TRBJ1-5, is SQTIHQWPATLVQPVGSPLSLECTVEGTSNPNLYWYRQAAGRGLQLLFYSVGIGQISSEVPQNLSASRPQDRQFILSSKKLLLSDSGFYLCAWSPSSQPQHFGDGTRLSIL.

The DNA of the CDR3 is TGTGCCAGCAGCAGTAGTAACAGGCGGATTGTTGGCTACACCTTC. Translating gives CASSSSNRRIVGYTF. This chain links TRBV6-4 with TRBJ1-2; D is perhaps TRBD1 (5 bases). The CDR3 extends over 15 amino acids. Trimming shortened V by 6 bases and J by 7 bases, and 21 bases separated the two germline ends. Germline V gene data show CDR1 as MRHNA and CDR2 as SNTAGT.

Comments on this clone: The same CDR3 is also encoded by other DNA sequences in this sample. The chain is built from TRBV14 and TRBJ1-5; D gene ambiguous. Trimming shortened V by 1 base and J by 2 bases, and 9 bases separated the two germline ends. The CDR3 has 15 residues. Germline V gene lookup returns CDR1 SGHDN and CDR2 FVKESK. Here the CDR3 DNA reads TGTGCCAGCAGCCAAGGGGGAGGACGCAATCAGCCCCAGCATTTT. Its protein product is CASSQGGGRNQPQHF.

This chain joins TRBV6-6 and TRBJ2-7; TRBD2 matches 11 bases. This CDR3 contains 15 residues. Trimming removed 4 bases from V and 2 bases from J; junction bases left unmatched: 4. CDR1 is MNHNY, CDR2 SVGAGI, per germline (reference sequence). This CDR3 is CASSSPTSGAYEQYF. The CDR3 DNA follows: TGTGCCAGCAGTTCCCCGACTAGCGGGGCCTACGAGCAGTACTTC.

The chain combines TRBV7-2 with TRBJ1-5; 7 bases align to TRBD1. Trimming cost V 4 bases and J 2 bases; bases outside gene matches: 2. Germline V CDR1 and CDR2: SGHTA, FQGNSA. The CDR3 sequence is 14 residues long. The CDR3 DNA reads TGTGCCAGCAGCTCCACAGGGGGCAATCAGCCCCAGCATTTT. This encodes CASSSTGGNQPQHF.

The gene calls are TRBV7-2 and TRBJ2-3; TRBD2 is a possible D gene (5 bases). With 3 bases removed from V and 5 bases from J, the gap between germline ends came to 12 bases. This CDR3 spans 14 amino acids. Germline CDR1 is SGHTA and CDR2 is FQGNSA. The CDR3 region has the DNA TGTGCCAGCAGCTTCCTACCCCGGGGAGATACGCAGTATTTT. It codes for CASSFLPRGDTQYF.

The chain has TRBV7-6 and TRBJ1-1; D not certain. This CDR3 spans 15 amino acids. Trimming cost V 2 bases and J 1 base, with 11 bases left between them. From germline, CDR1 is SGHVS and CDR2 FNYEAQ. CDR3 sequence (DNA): TGTGCCAGCAGCTTAAACCAGGCTACGAACACTGAAGCTTTCTTT. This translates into CASSLNQATNTEAFF. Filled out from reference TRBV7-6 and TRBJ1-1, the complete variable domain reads GAGVSQSPRYKVTKRGQDVALRCDPISGHVSLYWYRQALGQGPEFLTYFNYEAQQDKSGLPNDRFSAERPEGSISTLTIQRTEQRDSAMYRCASSLNQATNTEAFFGQGTRLTVV.

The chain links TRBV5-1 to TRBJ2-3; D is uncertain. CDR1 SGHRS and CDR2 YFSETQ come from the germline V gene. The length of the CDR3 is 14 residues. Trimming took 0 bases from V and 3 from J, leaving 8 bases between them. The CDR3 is CASSLAQATDTQYF. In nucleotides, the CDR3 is TGCGCCAGCAGCTTGGCCCAAGCGACAGATACGCAGTATTTT. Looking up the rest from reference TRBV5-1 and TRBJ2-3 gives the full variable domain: KAGVTQTPRYLIKTRGQQVTLSCSPISGHRSVSWYQQTPGQGLQFLFEYFSETQRNKGNFPGRFSGRQFSNSRSEMNVSTLELGDSALYLCASSLAQATDTQYFGPGTRLTVL.